This is a list of T cell receptor beta chains from one sample in a study of OX40 agonist ivuxolimab in advanced cancers. Data came from immunoSEQ multiplex PCR; TCRdb stores just in-frame clones and leaves some out. Here the sample spans about 64,000 clones, 91% being singletons. The sequencing here drew on CD4+ or CD8+ T cells sorted from blood, taken in a trial of the OX40 agonist ivuxolimab. The receptors stem from an adult with an advanced solid tumor such as melanoma, head and neck, liver or kidney cancer. Both conserved end residues are part of each CDR3. Each record gives: V gene, D gene, J gene, clone size, CDR3 protein, CDR3 DNA. The D gene is left open where the match is weak. For some rows the clone size is stated as once, few or many, or as a class when expanded; others skip it.

TRBV15	TRBD2	TRBJ2-1	.	CATILSGGAYNEQFF	TGTGCCACTATCCTATCGGGAGGTGCCTACAATGAGCAGTTCTTC
TRBV5-1	TRBD1	TRBJ2-7	.	CASSLAQGSEQYF	TGCGCCAGCAGCTTGGCACAGGGGAGTGAGCAGTACTTC
TRBV5-4	TRBD2	TRBJ2-1	.	CASSLPSGEQFF	TGTGCCAGCAGCTTGCCTAGCGGCGAGCAGTTCTTC
TRBV10-3	TRBD2	TRBJ2-3	.	CAISESSSGRGDTQYF	TGTGCCATCAGTGAGTCGTCTAGCGGGAGAGGAGATACGCAGTATTTT
TRBV7-2	.	TRBJ2-7	.	CASSLPGDASYEQYF	TGTGCCAGCAGCTTACCAGGGGACGCCTCCTACGAGCAGTACTTC
TRBV10-1	TRBD1	TRBJ1-2	.	CASSDHRGGYGYTF	TGCGCCAGCAGTGACCACAGGGGTGGCTATGGCTACACCTTC
TRBV5-6	.	TRBJ2-2	.	CASSLATAGPGELFF	TGTGCCAGCAGCTTGGCCACTGCAGGGCCCGGGGAGCTGTTTTTT
TRBV28	.	TRBJ2-5	few	CASREGAQGTQYF	TGTGCCAGCAGGGAGGGGGCGCAGGGGACCCAGTACTTC
TRBV7-2	TRBD2	TRBJ2-2	few	CASSLAGTSGRPTGELFF	TGTGCCAGCAGCCTGGCAGGAACTAGCGGGAGGCCCACCGGGGAGCTGTTTTTT
TRBV25-1	TRBD1	TRBJ1-2	.	CASTLGTGYGYTF	TGTGCCAGCACCCTGGGGACAGGCTATGGCTACACCTTC
TRBV7-9	.	TRBJ1-1	.	CASSPRLLNTEAFF	TGTGCCAGCAGCCCCAGACTCTTGAACACTGAAGCTTTCTTT
TRBV6-5	.	TRBJ1-1	.	CASSYSKGADTEAFF	TGTGCCAGCAGTTACTCGAAAGGGGCGGACACTGAAGCTTTCTTT
TRBV28	.	TRBJ2-2	.	CASSLVRPNTGELFF	TGTGCCAGCAGTTTAGTCCGGCCGAACACCGGGGAGCTGTTTTTT
TRBV10-3	TRBD2	TRBJ2-7	.	CAISGAGGGYEQYF	TGTGCCATCAGTGGGGCGGGAGGGGGCTACGAGCAGTACTTC
TRBV11-2	TRBD1	TRBJ2-7	.	CASSPTLRDRGPFGYEQYF	TGTGCCAGCAGCCCAACCTTACGGGACAGGGGGCCCTTTGGTTACGAGCAGTACTTC
TRBV15	.	TRBJ2-5	.	CATSGRLGGSGETQYF	TGTGCCACCAGCGGGCGGCTAGGGGGGAGCGGAGAGACCCAGTACTTC
TRBV19	.	TRBJ1-1	.	CASSIPGRNTEAFF	TGTGCCAGTAGTATACCAGGGCGGAACACTGAAGCTTTCTTT
TRBV6-5	TRBD2	TRBJ2-2	.	CASSYSGRGDTGELFF	TGTGCCAGCAGTTACAGCGGGAGGGGGGACACCGGGGAGCTGTTTTTT
TRBV11-2	TRBD2	TRBJ2-7	.	CASSVVSGGPLYEQYF	TGTGCCAGCAGCGTAGTGTCGGGAGGGCCTCTGTACGAGCAGTACTTC
TRBV12-5	.	TRBJ1-2	.	CASGLVPAGLGYGYTF	TGTGCTAGTGGTTTGGTACCGGCAGGGCTCGGCTATGGCTACACCTTC
TRBV7-2	.	TRBJ1-6	.	CASSLVGQVNSPLHF	TGTGCCAGCAGCTTAGTAGGGCAGGTTAATTCACCCCTCCACTTT
TRBV5-4	TRBD2	TRBJ2-1	once	CASSLVLAGGKQFF	TGTGCCAGCAGCTTGGTTCTAGCGGGAGGTAAGCAGTTCTTC
TRBV7-8	.	TRBJ1-5	few	CASSQTGSNQPQHF	TGTGCCAGCAGCCAGACGGGTAGCAATCAGCCCCAGCATTTT
TRBV30	TRBD2	TRBJ2-2	.	CAWLAGGFGELFF	TGTGCCTGGCTAGCGGGAGGTTTCGGGGAGCTGTTTTTT
TRBV2	TRBD1	TRBJ1-4	.	CASSLRTGKNEKLFF	TGTGCCAGCAGCCTGAGGACAGGGAAAAATGAAAAACTGTTTTTT
TRBV9	TRBD1	TRBJ1-5	few	CASSVGGTGLQPQHF	TGTGCCAGCAGCGTAGGTGGGACAGGGCTTCAGCCCCAGCATTTT
TRBV6-4	.	TRBJ2-3	.	CASSETRGDTQYF	TGTGCCAGCAGTGAGACTAGGGGAGATACGCAGTATTTT
TRBV6-1	.	TRBJ1-2	.	CASSEARVNYGYTF	TGTGCCAGCAGTGAAGCCAGGGTTAACTATGGCTACACCTTC
TRBV28	.	TRBJ1-3	.	CASSPGAGNTIYF	TGTGCCAGCAGTCCAGGGGCTGGAAACACCATATATTTT
TRBV5-1	TRBD2	TRBJ2-3	.	CASSSSARGTSGRALTDTQYF	TGCGCCAGCAGCTCCTCCGCGCGGGGGACTAGCGGGAGGGCTCTCACAGATACGCAGTATTTT
TRBV7-9	.	TRBJ1-1	.	CASSSDRPRGKNTEAFF	TGTGCCAGCAGCTCCGACAGGCCAAGGGGGAAGAACACTGAAGCTTTCTTT
TRBV7-3	.	TRBJ2-1	.	CASSVWDYNEQFF	TGTGCCAGCAGCGTCTGGGACTACAATGAGCAGTTCTTC
TRBV4-2	.	TRBJ2-3	.	CASSRGPGTDTQYF	TGTGCCAGCAGCCGAGGACCAGGCACAGATACGCAGTATTTT
TRBV28	.	TRBJ1-5	.	CAGPTGSLLEDQPQHF	TGTGCCGGCCCAACAGGGTCGCTGCTCGAGGATCAGCCCCAGCATTTT
TRBV28	.	TRBJ2-2	.	CASSLVGSANTGELFF	TGTGCCAGCAGTTTAGTGGGGTCCGCGAACACCGGGGAGCTGTTTTTT
TRBV7-6	.	TRBJ2-7	.	CASSQRFSGSYEQYF	TGTGCCAGCAGCCAAAGATTCTCTGGCTCCTACGAGCAGTACTTC
TRBV2	.	TRBJ1-5	.	CASRGRWTADQPQHF	TGTGCCAGCAGGGGGAGATGGACAGCCGATCAGCCCCAGCATTTT
TRBV20-1	.	TRBJ2-7	.	CSASDHEQYF	TGCAGTGCGTCCGACCACGAGCAGTACTTC
TRBV28	.	TRBJ1-2	.	CASSLSDTKGYTF	TGTGCCAGCAGTTTATCGGACACGAAAGGCTACACCTTC
TRBV7-6	.	TRBJ2-7	once	CASSLVEATSEQYF	TGTGCCAGCAGCTTAGTTGAGGCGACAAGCGAGCAGTACTTC
TRBV5-1	.	TRBJ2-7	.	CASKPSLGDYEQYF	TGCGCCAGCAAGCCCTCCCTCGGGGACTACGAGCAGTACTTC
TRBV4-1	.	TRBJ1-2	.	CASSQASPGLGYGYTF	TGCGCCAGCAGCCAAGCATCTCCGGGTTTGGGCTATGGCTACACCTTC
TRBV5-1	TRBD2	TRBJ2-1	.	CASTTLAGGNEQFF	TGCGCCAGCACCACCTTAGCGGGGGGAAATGAGCAGTTCTTC
TRBV21-1	.	TRBJ1-2	.	CASSKETGYTF	TGTGCCAGCAGCAAAGAAACGGGCTACACCTTC
TRBV23-1	.	TRBJ2-7	.	CASRLPSSYEQYF	TGCGCCAGCAGGCTCCCCAGCTCCTACGAGCAGTACTTC
TRBV19	.	TRBJ2-1	.	CASSETGPAFNEQFF	TGTGCCAGTAGTGAAACGGGCCCGGCGTTCAATGAGCAGTTCTTC